Presented here are 22 T cell receptor beta chains from one specimen sequenced in a study of beta chain features in type 1 diabetes. The isolated RNA, all of it, was reverse transcribed, so expressed TCRB transcripts were what got sequenced. TCRdb's table, derived via immunoSEQ multiplex PCR, lists solely in-frame clones and lacks some. The repertoire holds 350,000 to 450,000 clones, with over 12% as singletons. Input material: naive CD4+ T cells from blood. These TCRs come from a woman between 18 and 29 years old in good health.

Concerning this clone itself: The sample carries other DNA sequences with the same CDR3. The chain recombines TRBV4-2 with TRBJ2-7, with 11 bases aligning to TRBD2. V shed 1 base, J shed 2 bases, and the junction held 1 base outside the gene matches. The germline gives CDR1 LGHNA, CDR2 YNFKEQ. This CDR3 spans 15 amino acids. CDR3 sequence reads: CASSQGLAGTYEQYF. CDR3 DNA: TGTGCCAGCAGCCAAGGACTAGCGGGAACCTACGAGCAGTACTTC.

This chain joins TRBV28 and TRBJ2-1, with a tentative D call TRBD2 (6 bases). The CDR3 spans 14 residues. Trimming removed 3 bases from V and 6 bases from J, with 12 bases in between. Germline V lookup: CDR1 MDHEN, CDR2 SYDVKM. For the CDR3, the DNA is TGTGCCAGCAGTTTCGGAGGGTCATCCAATGAGCAGTTCTTC. This codes for CASSFGGSSNEQFF.

This clone has more than one count but fewer than ten. The chain is built from TRBV9 and TRBJ2-2; D not resolved. CDR3 length: 13 amino acids. The germline V and J ends were trimmed by 3 bases and 6 bases, with 9 bases remaining between them. Germline V gives CDR1 SGDLS, CDR2 YYNGEE. CDR3 DNA: TGTGCCAGCAGCGCAGGCCTGCCCGGGGAGCTGTTTTTT. It codes for CASSAGLPGELFF.

The chain uses TRBV18 and TRBJ2-3, with TRBD2 identical over 8 bases. The trim removed 0 bases at V and 2 bases at J, leaving 4 bases unmatched. This CDR3 has 16 residues. Per germline, CDR1 KGHSH and CDR2 LQKENI. The CDR3 here is CASSPPREGPTDTQYF. The DNA of the CDR3 is TGTGCCAGCTCACCACCACGGGAGGGCCCCACAGATACGCAGTATTTT.

The chain recombines TRBV7-2 with TRBJ2-1; 7 bases line up with TRBD2. The CDR3 loop spans 16 amino acids. Germline CDR1 SGHTA, CDR2 FQGNSA. The V segment lost 5 bases and the J segment 5 bases; nucleotides outside the gene matches: 12. The CDR3 here is CASSPEGGIVNNEQFF. The CDR3 DNA reads TGTGCCAGCAGCCCAGAGGGAGGGATTGTTAACAATGAGCAGTTCTTC.

The chain couples TRBV6-1 to TRBJ2-2; 10 bases align to TRBD1. Germline loops: CDR1 MNHNS, CDR2 SASEGT. The CDR3 consists of 17 residues. After removal of 3 bases from V and 4 bases from J, the junction contained 8 bases not matched to a gene. Here the CDR3 DNA reads TGTGCCAGCAGTGAGGGAGGGGGACAGGGGATCACCGGGGAGCTGTTTTTT. Its translation is CASSEGGGQGITGELFF.

This clone was observed a few times. The chain has TRBV7-6 and TRBJ2-1; D ambiguous. This CDR3 has 16 amino acids. V was trimmed by 3 bases and J by 0 bases, leaving 12 bases between them. CDR1 SGHVS and CDR2 FNYEAQ come from the germline V gene. The CDR3 DNA reads TGTGCCAGCAGCTTGGGTACCCCTAGCTCCTACAATGAGCAGTTCTTC. It specifies CASSLGTPSSYNEQFF.

This rearrangement joins TRBV19 to TRBJ2-1, with 8 nucleotides matching TRBD2. This CDR3 contains 12 residues. The junction had 4 bases not matched to a gene; V was cut back by 5 bases and J by 10 bases. Germline CDR1 and CDR2: LNHDA and SQIVND (reference sequence). CDR3 DNA sequence: TGTGCCAGTAGTTCTCGGACTAGCGAGCAGTTCTTC. Protein product: CASSSRTSEQFF.

Only a few counts were recorded for this clone. This chain connects TRBV4-2 to TRBJ1-2, with 10 bases fitting TRBD1. The CDR3 length is 16 residues. The V gene's germline CDR1 is LGHNA and CDR2 YNFKEQ. The V gene end was trimmed by 1 base and the J gene end by 6 bases; junction bases not matched to a gene: 8. The DNA of the CDR3 is TGTGCCAGCAGCCAAGGACAGGGGGCGAGAACGGATGGCTACACCTTC. The encoded protein is CASSQGQGARTDGYTF.

The V and J genes are TRBV19 and TRBJ1-4, with D possibly being TRBD1 (5 bases). The length of the CDR3 is 13 residues. V dropped 8 bases and J dropped 7 bases, with 14 bases sitting between them. Germline CDR1 and CDR2: LNHDA and SQIVND (reference sequence). The CDR3 region has the DNA TGTGCCAGTTGTAGACAGCTCGGTGAAAAACTGTTTTTT. It specifies CASCRQLGEKLFF.

In this sample, this clone turned up a few times. The chain employs TRBV4-1 and TRBJ2-5, with a possible D match to TRBD1 (5 bases). Germline-derived CDR1 and CDR2 are MGHRA and YSYEKL. The CDR3 covers 14 residues. Deletions cut 4 bases from V and 0 bases from J, with 9 bases between. As DNA, the CDR3 is TGCGCCAGCAGCCGACAGTGGAACCAAGAGACCCAGTACTTC. As protein: CASSRQWNQETQYF.

The rearrangement links TRBV6-1 to TRBJ1-2, with D possibly matching TRBD1 (5 bases). CDR1 is MNHNS, CDR2 SASEGT, per germline. The length of the CDR3 is 13 residues. V lost 0 bases and J 6 bases, leaving 8 bases between the germline ends. The CDR3 loop reads CASSEARQNGYTF. CDR3 DNA: TGTGCCAGCAGTGAAGCCCGACAGAATGGCTACACCTTC.

This chain uses TRBV29-1 with TRBJ2-2; D not resolved. Germline values: CDR1 SQVTM, CDR2 ANQGSEA. CDR3 length: 11 amino acids. Trimming took off 6 bases at V and 1 base at J, with 3 bases between the two ends. The CDR3 region has the DNA TGCAGCGTCGGGAACACCGGGGAGCTGTTTTTT. This gives the protein CSVGNTGELFF.

This clone was recorded a few times. The V and J genes are TRBV6-5 and TRBJ1-2, with 9 bases fitting TRBD1. With V trimmed by 0 bases and J by 8 bases, 4 bases remained unmatched. This CDR3 spans 14 amino acids. CDR1 is MNHEY, CDR2 SVGAGI, per germline. The DNA of the CDR3 is TGTGCCAGCAGTTACTCATGGGGACAGGGAGGCTACACCTTC. This codes for CASSYSWGQGGYTF.

This chain joins TRBV19 and TRBJ2-1; 8 positions match TRBD2. The germline V gene has CDR1 LNHDA and CDR2 SQIVND (reference sequence). V lost 3 bases, J lost 8 bases, and 6 bases stayed unmatched. This CDR3 has 14 residues. The CDR3 reads CASSMAGGIDEQFF. CDR3 DNA: TGTGCCAGTAGTATGGCGGGAGGTATTGATGAGCAGTTCTTC.

This clone has a handful of counts. The rearrangement uses TRBV30 and TRBJ1-2; D perhaps matches TRBD1 (5 bases). CDR3 length: 13 amino acids. V lost 1 base and J 8 bases, leaving 14 bases between the germline ends. The germline gives CDR1 GTSNPN, CDR2 SVGIG (reference sequence). The CDR3 DNA reads as TGTGCCTGGAGTGGACGGGGGTTGGGAGGCTACACCTTC. Translating it yields CAWSGRGLGGYTF.

The rearrangement links TRBV30 to TRBJ1-5; maybe TRBD1 (6 bases). Germline V CDR1 and CDR2: GTSNPN, SVGIG (reference sequence). The CDR3 totals 12 residues. Trimming left V 7 bases short and J 2 bases short, with 9 bases between. The CDR3 sequence is CASGEGNQPQHF. The CDR3 region has the DNA TGTGCCTCAGGGGAAGGCAATCAGCCCCAGCATTTT. Supplemented by reference TRBV30 and TRBJ1-5, the full variable domain reads SQTIHQWPATLVQPVGSPLSLECTVEGTSNPNLYWYRQAAGRGLQLLFYSVGIGQISSEVPQNLSASRPQDRQFILSSKKLLLSDSGFYLCASGEGNQPQHFGDGTRLSIL.

The chain joins TRBV18 to TRBJ1-6; 7 nucleotides agree with TRBD1. V shed 6 bases and J 9 bases; nucleotides not matched to a gene: 8. This CDR3 is built from 14 residues. The germline CDR1 and CDR2 sequences are KGHSH and LQKENI. CDR3 nucleotides: TGTGCCAGCTCGTTTCAGGGGGAAGGTTCACCCCTCCACTTT. Amino acid sequence: CASSFQGEGSPLHF.

The chain couples TRBV27 to TRBJ1-2; D gene uncertain. The CDR3 has 15 amino acids. V lost 3 bases, J lost 4 bases, and 15 bases lay in between. CDR1 and CDR2 from the germline V gene are MNHEY and SMNVEV (reference sequence). CDR3 DNA sequence: TGTGCCAGCAGTTTGAGGGAGGCCCCCTTCTATGGCTACACCTTC. Translating it yields CASSLREAPFYGYTF.

This clone occurred a few times. The rearrangement uses TRBV5-1 and TRBJ2-7; TRBD2 agrees at 8 bases. CDR3 length equals 14 residues. Germline loops: CDR1 SGHRS, CDR2 YFSETQ. The V gene end was trimmed by 4 bases and the J gene end by 5 bases; junction bases not matched to a gene: 8. CDR3 DNA: TGCGCCAGCAGCGGCGGGGGGTTCGGGAACGAGCAGTACTTC. It translates to CASSGGGFGNEQYF. Together with reference TRBV5-1 and TRBJ2-7, the CDR3 gives the full variable domain: KAGVTQTPRYLIKTRGQQVTLSCSPISGHRSVSWYQQTPGQGLQFLFEYFSETQRNKGNFPGRFSGRQFSNSRSEMNVSTLELGDSALYLCASSGGGFGNEQYFGPGTRLTVT.

This CDR3 reads CASSRSGPMNTEAFF. For the CDR3, the DNA is TGCGCCAGCAGCCGATCAGGGCCCATGAACACTGAAGCTTTCTTT. The genes are TRBV4-1 and TRBJ1-1; tentative D call: TRBD1 (5 bases). The CDR3 spans 15 residues. CDR1 is MGHRA, CDR2 YSYEKL, per germline. Trimming removed 4 bases from V and 0 bases from J, with 12 bases in between.

This clone appeared a few times. This chain uses TRBV7-9 with TRBJ1-1; D is perhaps TRBD1 (6 bases). The V end was cut by 5 bases, the J end by 5 bases, with 12 bases between. Germline CDR1 is SEHNR and CDR2 is FQNEAQ (reference sequence). CDR3 size: 13 residues. CDR3: CASSQAQGTEAFF. For the CDR3, the DNA is TGTGCCAGCAGCCAAGCCCAGGGGACTGAAGCTTTCTTT.